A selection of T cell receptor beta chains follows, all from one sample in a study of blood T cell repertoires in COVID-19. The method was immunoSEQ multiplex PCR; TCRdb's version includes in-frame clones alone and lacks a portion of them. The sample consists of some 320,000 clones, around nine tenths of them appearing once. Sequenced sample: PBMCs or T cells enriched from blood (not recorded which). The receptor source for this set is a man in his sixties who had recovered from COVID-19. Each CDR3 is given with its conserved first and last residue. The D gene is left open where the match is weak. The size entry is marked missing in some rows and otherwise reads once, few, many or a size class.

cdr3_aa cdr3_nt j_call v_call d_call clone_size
CASSSYSTALTNEKLFF TGTGCCAGCAGCTCATACTCGACAGCCTTAACTAATGAAAAACTGTTTTTT TRBJ1-4 TRBV11-2 . .
CASSVVGAAEKLFF TGTGCCAGCAGCGTAGTAGGGGCCGCTGAAAAACTGTTTTTT TRBJ1-4 TRBV9 . .
CASSAGRNEQFF TGTGCCAGCAGCGCGGGGAGGAATGAGCAGTTCTTC TRBJ2-1 TRBV7-3 . .
CASSPPGGGSNQPQHF TGTGCCAGCTCACCACCAGGGGGTGGAAGCAATCAGCCCCAGCATTTT TRBJ1-5 TRBV18 . .
CASSQYRTGNTEAFF TGTGCCAGCAGCCAATATAGGACAGGGAACACTGAAGCTTTCTTT TRBJ1-1 TRBV3-1/TRBV3-2 TRBD1 .
CASSISAGKTYEQYF TGTGCCAGTAGTATATCGGCAGGGAAGACCTACGAGCAGTACTTC TRBJ2-7 TRBV19 . .
CASSMQGGWRVNEKLFF TGTGCCAGCAGTATGCAGGGAGGGTGGAGAGTTAATGAAAAACTGTTTTTT TRBJ1-4 TRBV27 . once
CASSIDLAGWETQYF TGTGCCAGTAGTATAGACCTAGCGGGGTGGGAGACCCAGTACTTC TRBJ2-5 TRBV19 TRBD2 .
CASSLADRGEFF TGTGCCAGCAGCTTAGCGGACAGGGGGGAGTTCTTC TRBJ2-1 TRBV11-2 TRBD1 .
CASSYGTSGRGELFF TGTGCCAGCAGTTACGGGACTAGCGGGAGGGGGGAGCTGTTTTTT TRBJ2-2 TRBV27 TRBD2 .
CASRPGTGGINSPLHF TGTGCCAGCAGACCAGGGACGGGCGGGATTAATTCACCCCTCCACTTT TRBJ1-6 TRBV28 . .
CATSDSRAAYEQYF TGTGCCACCAGTGATAGCAGGGCCGCCTACGAGCAGTACTTC TRBJ2-7 TRBV24-1 . .
CASFRTGNTGELFF TGCGCCAGCTTCAGGACAGGGAACACCGGGGAGCTGTTTTTT TRBJ2-2 TRBV5-1 TRBD1 once
CASSHHRDRGSTGELFF TGTGCCAGCAGCCATCACCGGGACAGGGGGTCCACCGGGGAGCTGTTTTTT TRBJ2-2 TRBV9 TRBD1 medium-sized
CASSQAGFGNTIYF TGTGCCAGCAGCCAAGCAGGGTTTGGAAACACCATATATTTT TRBJ1-3 TRBV3-1/TRBV3-2 . .
CASSLLAGVAGELFF TGTGCCAGCAGCTTACTCGCGGGAGTCGCCGGGGAGCTGTTTTTT TRBJ2-2 TRBV7-3 TRBD2 .
CASSQFTGVAGNTIYF TGTGCCAGCAGCCAATTCACGGGGGTTGCTGGAAACACCATATATTTT TRBJ1-3 TRBV3-1/TRBV3-2 . .
CASSRVTGELFF TGTGCCAGCAGCAGGGTCACCGGGGAGCTGTTTTTT TRBJ2-2 TRBV6-5 . .
CASSLRTGGAGYGYTF TGTGCCAGCAGCTTGCGGACAGGGGGCGCGGGCTATGGCTACACCTTC TRBJ1-2 TRBV5-4 TRBD1 .
CASSPYRDGQNEKLFF TGTGCCAGCAGCCCCTACCGGGACGGACAGAATGAAAAACTGTTTTTT TRBJ1-4 TRBV6-6 . .
CATSESGRGEQYF TGTGCCACCAGTGAGAGTGGTAGGGGCGAGCAGTACTTC TRBJ2-7 TRBV24-1 . .
CASSYRTGGGNTEAFF TGTGCCAGCAGCTATAGAACAGGGGGCGGGAACACTGAAGCTTTCTTT TRBJ1-1 TRBV28 TRBD1 once
CASSSVPGGSSYEQYF TGTGCCAGCAGCTCAGTGCCGGGAGGGAGCTCCTACGAGCAGTACTTC TRBJ2-7 TRBV7-2 TRBD2 .
CALKKYGEKLFF TGTGCCTTGAAGAAATACGGTGAAAAACTGTTTTTT TRBJ1-4 TRBV30 . .
CASSYSFTGQTGELFF TGTGCCAGCAGTTACTCCTTTACAGGGCAGACCGGGGAGCTGTTTTTT TRBJ2-2 TRBV6-5 . few
CASSFRQGFYEQYF TGTGCCAGCAGCTTTAGACAGGGGTTCTACGAGCAGTACTTC TRBJ2-7 TRBV7-2 TRBD1 .
CSVGQGNYGYTF TGCAGCGTTGGACAGGGGAACTATGGCTACACCTTC TRBJ1-2 TRBV29-1 TRBD1 .
CASSTGGTGELFF TGTGCCAGCAGTACAGGGGGAACCGGGGAGCTGTTTTTT TRBJ2-2 TRBV12-3/TRBV12-4 TRBD1 .